One and the same sample provided the 27 T cell receptor beta chains below, sequenced in a study of read filtering for tumor transcriptome and immune sequencing. Molecular barcoded adaptors covering alpha/delta and beta/gamma chains were used on 400 ng RNA. TCRdb reprocessed the reads with MiXCR, giving one entry per CDR3 protein. The sample has 60,000 or so distinct CDR3 sequences, approximately 18% seen once. Sample: a population of CD138-negative cells sorted from bone marrow. Receptor source: a donor aged 40 or over with multiple myeloma.

This clonotype was seen repeatedly, ten times or more. The V and J genes are TRBV28 and TRBJ2-1; 7 bases agree with TRBD1. The CDR3 loop spans 12 amino acids. The germline V gene encodes CDR1 MDHEN and CDR2 SYDVKM. The V and J ends lost 6 bases and 6 bases, in that order; junction bases with no gene match: 2. The CDR3 sequence is CASRTGPNEQFF. CDR3 bases: TGTGCCAGCAGGACAGGGCCCAATGAGCAGTTCTTC.

In its sample, this clonotype was seen many times. J is TRBJ2-5 and V is TRBV5-5; D might be TRBD2 (5 bases). The CDR3 runs to 17 residues. V was cut by 4 bases and J by 5 bases, with 24 bases left in between. CDR1 and CDR2 from the germline V gene are SGHKS and YYEKEE (reference sequence). The CDR3 nucleotides are TGTGCCAGCAGCCCCCTCTCAAAGAACCGAAGGGAGGAGACCCAGTACTTC. Translating it yields CASSPLSKNRREETQYF.

There are many counts of this clonotype. The rearrangement links TRBV11-3 to TRBJ2-2, with a weak D call TRBD2 (5 bases). With 4 bases removed from V and 2 bases from J, the gap between germline ends came to 20 bases. CDR1 and CDR2 (germline): SGHNT, YENEEA. CDR3 length equals 18 residues. CDR3: CASSYFGFRGENTGELFF. In nucleotides, the CDR3 is TGTGCCAGCAGCTACTTCGGGTTTCGGGGAGAAAACACCGGGGAGCTGTTTTTT.

Ten or more counts support this clonotype. The chain carries TRBV19 and TRBJ2-1; D is uncertain. This CDR3 is 14 amino acids long. The germline V and J ends were trimmed by 3 bases and 2 bases, with 8 bases remaining between them. The germline V gene has CDR1 LNHDA and CDR2 SQIVND (reference sequence). The CDR3 loop reads CASSIPPPYNEQFF. The DNA for the CDR3 is TGTGCCAGTAGTATTCCACCCCCCTACAATGAGCAGTTCTTC.

In its sample, this clonotype ranks as medium-sized. V and J are TRBV7-2 and TRBJ2-1, with TRBD2 identical over 8 bases. The CDR3 contains 15 residues. The germline gives CDR1 SGHTA, CDR2 FQGNSA. The V segment lost 2 bases and the J segment 5 bases; nucleotides outside the gene matches: 5. The CDR3 DNA follows: TGTGCCAGCAGCTTATCGACTAGCGACCACAATGAGCAGTTCTTC. Translating gives CASSLSTSDHNEQFF.

In this sample, this clonotype turned up many times. The chain employs TRBV5-1 and TRBJ1-1, with D maybe TRBD1 (5 bases). The CDR3 has 15 residues. Germline V gives CDR1 SGHRS, CDR2 YFSETQ. V lost 0 bases and J lost 5, with 14 bases in between. The chain's CDR3 is CASSLAGGAGTEAFF. The CDR3 nucleotides read TGCGCCAGCAGCTTGGCCGGAGGGGCGGGAACTGAAGCTTTCTTT.

This clonotype was detected many times. This chain uses TRBV28 with TRBJ2-7; 8 nucleotides align to TRBD2. This CDR3 region has 16 residues. Germline CDR1 and CDR2: MDHEN and SYDVKM. The trim removed 4 bases at V and 2 bases at J, leaving 10 bases unmatched. For the CDR3, the DNA is TGTGCCAGCAGTTCCCGACTTACAGCGGGAGCCTACGAGCAGTACTTC. This translates into CASSSRLTAGAYEQYF.

This clonotype was detected a few times. The genes are TRBV18 and TRBJ1-1; a weak D match, TRBD1 (6 bases). The germline V gene has CDR1 KGHSH and CDR2 LQKENI. Trimming pared 5 bases from V and 1 base from J, leaving 14 bases between. The CDR3 contains 15 residues. CDR3 sequence: CASSTTPGQNTEAFF. The DNA of the CDR3 is TGTGCCAGCTCAACGACCCCGGGACAGAACACTGAAGCTTTCTTT.

The rearrangement links TRBV29-1 to TRBJ1-1; a possible D gene is TRBD1 (6 bases). The CDR3 consists of 13 residues. Trimming took 8 bases from V and 10 from J, leaving 23 bases between them. From germline, CDR1 is SQVTM and CDR2 ANQGSEA. CDR3 protein: CSSRDTVNTRAFF. Written as DNA, the CDR3 is TGCAGCTCACGGGACACTGTGAACACTAGAGCTTTCTTT.

This clonotype was seen only a few times. The chain uses TRBV29-1 and TRBJ2-3; no reliable D call. The germline V and J ends were trimmed by 3 bases and 0 bases, with 7 bases remaining between them. This CDR3 spans 13 amino acids. Germline V gives CDR1 SQVTM, CDR2 ANQGSEA. The CDR3 coding sequence is TGCAGCGTTGATCCGGATAGCACAGATACGCAGTATTTT. Amino acids: CSVDPDSTDTQYF.

The rearrangement joins TRBV5-1 to TRBJ2-5, with 7 bases lining up with TRBD2. This CDR3 region has 14 residues. The V segment lost 4 bases and the J segment 5 bases; nucleotides outside the gene matches: 8. Germline lookup yields CDR1 SGHRS and CDR2 YFSETQ. The CDR3 spells CASSAGTMSETQYF. The CDR3, as DNA: TGCGCCAGCAGCGCCGGGACTATGAGTGAGACCCAGTACTTC. The entire variable domain, with the rest obtained from reference TRBV5-1 and TRBJ2-5, is as follows: KAGVTQTPRYLIKTRGQQVTLSCSPISGHRSVSWYQQTPGQGLQFLFEYFSETQRNKGNFPGRFSGRQFSNSRSEMNVSTLELGDSALYLCASSAGTMSETQYFGPGTRLLVL.

This clonotype has ten or more counts. The chain carries TRBV3-1 and TRBJ2-6; D is perhaps TRBD2 (5 bases). This CDR3 has 18 residues. Trimming cost V 1 base and J 0 bases, with 13 bases left between them. Per germline, CDR1 LGHDT and CDR2 YNNKEL (reference sequence). CDR3 in amino acids: CASSQVPGSYSGANVLTF. CDR3 sequence (DNA): TGTGCCAGCAGCCAAGTACCGGGGTCCTACTCTGGGGCCAACGTCCTGACTTTC.

This clonotype has a handful of counts. The V and J genes are TRBV12-3 or TRBV12-4 and TRBJ2-3; 7 positions match TRBD2. After removal of 2 bases from V and 1 base from J, the junction contained 3 bases not matched to a gene. The length of the CDR3 is 15 residues. The CDR3 is CASSLSAGGTDTQYF. Written as DNA, the CDR3 is TGTGCCAGCAGTTTATCCGCGGGGGGCACAGATACGCAGTATTTT.

This clonotype was picked up a small number of times. This rearrangement joins TRBV11-2 to TRBJ2-7; 7 positions agree with TRBD1. The CDR3 totals 15 residues. Germline values: CDR1 SGHAT, CDR2 FQNNGV. Trimming at V came to 0 bases and at J to 4 bases, leaving 6 bases not matched to a gene. The CDR3 DNA reads as TGTGCCAGCAGCTTAGAGGGGACAGTACCTTACGAGCAGTACTTC. Its protein product is CASSLEGTVPYEQYF. Together with reference TRBV11-2 and TRBJ2-7, the CDR3 gives the full variable domain: EAGVAQSPRYKIIEKRQSVAFWCNPISGHATLYWYQQILGQGPKLLIQFQNNGVVDDSQLPKDRFSAERLKGVDSTLKIQPAKLEDSAVYLCASSLEGTVPYEQYFGPGTRLTVT.

Many counts were recorded for this clonotype. V usage is TRBV20-1 and J usage is TRBJ2-5; 7 nucleotides align to TRBD1. V lost 4 bases, J lost 4 bases, and 9 bases stayed unmatched. CDR1 is DFQATT and CDR2 is SNEGSKA in the germline V gene (reference sequence). The CDR3 length is 14 residues. CDR3 in amino acids: CSAIRQGRSETQYF. CDR3 sequence (DNA): TGCAGTGCTATCCGACAGGGACGGTCAGAGACCCAGTACTTC.

The chain has TRBV11-2 and TRBJ2-5; D call uncertain. CDR3 length: 15 amino acids. The germline gives CDR1 SGHAT, CDR2 FQNNGV. The V gene lost 5 bases and the J gene lost 1 base, with 14 bases spanning the gap. The CDR3 nucleotides are TGTGCCAGCAGCCACGGCCGCCACCTCCAAGAGACCCAGTACTTC. Translation gives CASSHGRHLQETQYF. Based on the CDR3 plus reference TRBV11-2 and TRBJ2-5, the full variable domain is EAGVAQSPRYKIIEKRQSVAFWCNPISGHATLYWYQQILGQGPKLLIQFQNNGVVDDSQLPKDRFSAERLKGVDSTLKIQPAKLEDSAVYLCASSHGRHLQETQYFGPGTRLLVL.

This clonotype was observed at least ten times. The chain has TRBV3-1 and TRBJ2-1; 9 bases are a match to TRBD2. The CDR3 is made up of 15 amino acids. V dropped 3 bases and J dropped 14; count of bases not matched to a gene: 14. Germline V gives CDR1 LGHDT, CDR2 YNNKEL (reference sequence). The CDR3 coding sequence is TGTGCCAGCAGCCAGGGGACTAGCCTCACTTCAAGAGAGTTCTTC. Translating it yields CASSQGTSLTSREFF.

On this clonotype: This may come from a read error, since a much larger clone is one base off. The chain joins TRBV20-1 to TRBJ1-1; D is possibly TRBD1 (5 bases). The CDR3 sequence is 10 residues long. Trimming took 7 bases from V and 5 from J, leaving 8 bases between them. The germline V gene has CDR1 DFQATT and CDR2 SNEGSKA (reference sequence). CDR3 sequence reads: CSVGETEAFF. CDR3 nucleotide sequence: TGCAGTGTGGGGGAGACTGAAGCTTTCTTT.

The rearrangement joins TRBV12-3 or TRBV12-4 to TRBJ2-3; 12 positions match TRBD2. The V gene end was trimmed by 2 bases and the J gene end by 2 bases; junction bases not matched to a gene: 5. The CDR3 extends over 17 amino acids. The CDR3 region has the DNA TGTGCCAGCAGTTTAAGGCTAGCGGGGGGGACCACAGATACGCAGTATTTT. It yields the protein CASSLRLAGGTTDTQYF.

This clonotype was counted a few times. This rearrangement joins TRBV7-3 to TRBJ2-7; TRBD2 matches 12 bases. V was pared by 5 bases and J by 4 bases, with 9 bases of the junction left unmatched. CDR1 SGHTA and CDR2 FQGTGA come from the germline V gene. This CDR3 contains 16 residues. The CDR3 here is CASSPNRLAGEYEQYF. The CDR3 region has the DNA TGTGCCAGCAGCCCGAATCGACTAGCGGGGGAATACGAGCAGTACTTC.

This chain connects TRBV28 to TRBJ2-4; 9 bases are shared with TRBD1. The trim removed 6 bases at V and 7 bases at J, leaving 4 bases unmatched. The CDR3 is 13 amino acids. Per germline, CDR1 MDHEN and CDR2 SYDVKM. As DNA, the CDR3 is TGTGCCAGCAGACCCACAGGGGGCAACATTCAGTACTTC. It encodes CASRPTGGNIQYF.

This clonotype turned up a few times. Given a much more abundant clone one base away, this may be a read error. The chain links TRBV20-1 to TRBJ1-4, with TRBD1 identical over 8 bases. This CDR3 has 13 residues. Germline loops: CDR1 DFQATT, CDR2 SNEGSKA (reference sequence). The V gene end was trimmed by 5 bases and the J gene end by 8 bases; junction bases not matched to a gene: 7. CDR3 residues: CSAVGQGHEKLFF. CDR3 DNA sequence: TGCAGTGCTGTCGGACAGGGCCACGAAAAACTGTTTTTT.

With respect to this clonotype: One base separates it from a far larger clone, so it is likely a read error. The chain links TRBV7-2 to TRBJ2-1; either TRBD1 or TRBD2 may supply D (6 bases each). Trimming cost V 5 bases and J 3 bases, with 17 bases left between them. Germline CDR1 reads SGHTA; CDR2 reads FQGNSA. The CDR3 loop spans 16 amino acids. DNA of the CDR3: TGTGCCAGCAGCGTCCTCCGGGGGCCACTCTACAATGAGCAGTTCTTC. Translating it yields CASSVLRGPLYNEQFF.

This clonotype was observed once. At one end the junction does not follow the germline gene, possibly because of a read error. V gene TRBV29-1 combines with J gene TRBJ2-1; 16 bases fit TRBD2. Looked up from germline, CDR1 is SQVTM and CDR2 is ANQGSEA. This CDR3 is built from 17 residues. The DNA of the CDR3 is TGCGGCGTTGAGGGACTAGCGGGAGGGGCCCCCTACAATGAGCAGTTCTTC. Protein product: CGVEGLAGGAPYNEQFF.

In regard to this clonotype: A read error is likely here: a far larger clone is one base away. V and J are TRBV7-9 and TRBJ2-5; 7 nucleotides agree with TRBD1. From germline, CDR1 is SEHNR and CDR2 FQNEAQ (reference sequence). This CDR3 has 15 amino acids. CDR3 region: CASSPQGTDQETRYF. CDR3 nucleotide sequence: TGTGCCAGCAGCCCACAAGGGACAGACCAAGAGACCCGGTACTTC. The full variable domain, in which reference TRBV7-9 and TRBJ2-5 provide the parts outside the CDR3, is DTGVSQNPRHKITKRGQNVTFRCDPISEHNRLYWYRQTLGQGPEFLTYFQNEAQLEKSRLLSDRFSAERPKGSFSTLEIQRTEQGDSAMYLCASSPQGTDQETRYFGPGTRLLVL.

This clonotype showed up many times. A much bigger clone sits one base away, suggesting this may be a read error. This chain uses TRBV20-1 with TRBJ1-1, with D unresolved. Germline lookup yields CDR1 DFQATT and CDR2 SNEGSKA (reference sequence). CDR3 length: 11 amino acids. The DNA for the CDR3 is TGCAGCCTCTGGCGGAACACTGAAGCTTCCTTT. Translated, it gives CSLWRNTEASF.

This clonotype has ten or more counts. Possible read error: a much larger clone is one base away. This sequence joins TRBV7-2 and TRBJ2-1; TRBD2 matches at 9 bases. V dropped 5 bases and J dropped 0; count of bases not matched to a gene: 2. Germline V CDR1 and CDR2: SGHTA, FQGNSA. The CDR3 extends over 15 amino acids. This chain's CDR3 is CASSLSGSSYNEQFF. The CDR3 nucleotides read TGTGCCAGCAGCCTTAGCGGGAGCTCCTACAATGAGCAGTTCTTC.